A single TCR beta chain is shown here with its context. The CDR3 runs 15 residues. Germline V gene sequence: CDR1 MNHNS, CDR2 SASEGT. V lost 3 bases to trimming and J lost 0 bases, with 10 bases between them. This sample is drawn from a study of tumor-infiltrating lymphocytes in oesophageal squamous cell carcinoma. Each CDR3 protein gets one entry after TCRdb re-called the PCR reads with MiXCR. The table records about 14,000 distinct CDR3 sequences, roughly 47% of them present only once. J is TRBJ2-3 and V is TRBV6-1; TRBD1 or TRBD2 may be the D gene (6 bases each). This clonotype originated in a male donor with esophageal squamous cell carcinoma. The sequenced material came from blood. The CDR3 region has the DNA TGTGCCAGCAGTGAGGGGGCGGGGAGCACAGATACGCAGTATTTT. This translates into CASSEGAGSTDTQYF.